This record concerns one TCR beta chain sequence. Its antigen is undetermined. J gave up 6 bases and V 5 bases, and 21 bases lay outside the gene matches. The CDR3 runs to 19 residues. Germline V gives CDR1 LGHNT, CDR2 FRNRAP. Sorted naive CD8 T cells, roughly 20,000 to 1,100,000, were sequenced from 10%, 30% or 50% RNA. This record belongs to a study of molecular identifiers for immune sequencing clone quantification. Study results and caveats: Underestimation of highly expanded clone sizes could arise where identical TCR molecules share a barcode.

Libraries of bulk TCR were made by previously described methods (with listed TCR primers). TCRdb re-called the PCR reads with MiXCR, one entry per CDR3 protein. The sample shows approximately 550,000 distinct CDR3 sequences, about 22% of them seen only once. The clonotype originates from a human donor in good health. Some libraries in this study had Jurkat cell RNA spiked in. The sequencing input was naive CD8+ T cells from blood, with Jurkat cell RNA spiked in. Subset noted: FACS-sorted CD8+CD4-CCR7+CD45RA+ naive T cells. The chain has TRBV12-5 and TRBJ2-2; TRBD1 aligns across 7 bases. This chain's CDR3 is CASGIAPGQRRLDAGELFF. Written as DNA, the CDR3 is TGTGCTAGTGGTATAGCCCCGGGACAGAGGAGACTTGACGCCGGGGAGCTGTTTTTT. Full variable domain (remainder filled in from reference TRBV12-5 and TRBJ2-2): DARVTQTPRHKVTEMGQEVTMRCQPILGHNTVFWYRQTMMQGLELLAYFRNRAPLDDSGMPKDRFSAEMPDATLATLKIQPSEPRDSAVYFCASGIAPGQRRLDAGELFFGEGSRLTVL.